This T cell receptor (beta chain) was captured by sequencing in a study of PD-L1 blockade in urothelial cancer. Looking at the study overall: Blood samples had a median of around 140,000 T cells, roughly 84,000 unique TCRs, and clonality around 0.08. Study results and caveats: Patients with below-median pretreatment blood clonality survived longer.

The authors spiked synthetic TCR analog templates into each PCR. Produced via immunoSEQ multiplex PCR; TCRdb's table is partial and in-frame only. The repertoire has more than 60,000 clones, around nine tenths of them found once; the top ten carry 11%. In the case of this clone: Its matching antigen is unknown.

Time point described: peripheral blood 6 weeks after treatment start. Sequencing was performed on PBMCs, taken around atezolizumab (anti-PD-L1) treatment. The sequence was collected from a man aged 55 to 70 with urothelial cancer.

The chain's CDR3 is CASSIRAGGETQYF. CDR3 coding DNA: TGTGCCAGTAGTATTAGAGCAGGGGGAGAGACCCAGTACTTC. V is TRBV19 and J is TRBJ2-5; 7 bases align to TRBD1. This CDR3 comprises 14 residues. V was pared by 3 bases and J by 4 bases, with 5 bases of the junction left unmatched. The germline V gene has CDR1 LNHDA and CDR2 SQIVND (reference sequence).